This entry lists 14 T cell receptor beta chains sequenced from one sample in a study of blood T cells in healthy people across ages. Primers used in a second PCR of about 7 to 12 cycles were a sample-barcoded 5' primer and a J-beta primer mix. TCRdb reprocessed the 5' RACE reads with MiXCR, giving one entry per CDR3 protein. There are around 1.5 million distinct CDR3 sequences in the sample; roughly 40% occur only once, and 7% to 9% lies in the top ten. Sequenced sample: blood. These receptors were taken from a woman aged 18-29 years in good health.

The rearrangement joins TRBV12-3 or TRBV12-4 to TRBJ2-3; 15 bases map to TRBD2. After removal of 6 bases from V and 0 bases from J, the junction contained 7 bases not matched to a gene. The CDR3 consists of 18 residues. The CDR3 sequence is CASSGLAGGTVSTDTQYF. CDR3 DNA sequence: TGTGCCAGCAGCGGACTAGCGGGGGGGACGGTAAGCACAGATACGCAGTATTTT.

V and J are TRBV13 and TRBJ1-1; no clear D gene. The V and J ends lost 1 base and 4 bases respectively, with 10 bases between them. Germline V gene sequence: CDR1 PRHDT, CDR2 FYEKMQ (reference sequence). This CDR3 comprises 14 residues. CDR3 DNA: TGTGCCAGCAGCTTAGTTTCCCTGGCCACTGAAGCTTTCTTT. This translates into CASSLVSLATEAFF.

There are a few counts of this clonotype. V is TRBV6-1 and J is TRBJ1-1, with 7 bases matching TRBD1. The CDR3 is made up of 21 amino acids. V shed 1 base and J 4 bases; nucleotides not matched to a gene: 24. CDR1 is MNHNS and CDR2 is SASEGT in the germline V gene. For the CDR3, the DNA is TGTGCCAGCAGTGAAGGGTTCAGGACCGGGACAGCCATAACGGCGAGCACTGAAGCTTTCTTT. Its translation: CASSEGFRTGTAITASTEAFF.

The chain recombines TRBV12-3 or TRBV12-4 with TRBJ2-7; D perhaps matches TRBD1 (6 bases). This CDR3 is built from 14 residues. The V end was cut by 5 bases, the J end by 3 bases, with 14 bases between. This CDR3 reads CASSPRTVDYEQYF. The CDR3 DNA sequence: TGTGCCAGCAGTCCTAGGACAGTGGACTACGAGCAGTACTTC.

V usage is TRBV6-1 and J usage is TRBJ2-7; D not resolved. Trimming removed 2 bases from V and 7 bases from J, with 15 bases in between. Germline V CDR1 and CDR2: MNHNS, SASEGT. There are 14 residues in the CDR3. The CDR3: CASSELGRRSEQYF. Here the CDR3 DNA reads TGTGCCAGCAGTGAATTAGGCAGGCGCTCGGAGCAGTACTTC.

This clonotype occurred a few times. V and J are TRBV24-1 and TRBJ1-2, with TRBD1 identical over 10 bases. Germline assignment: CDR1 KGHDR and CDR2 SFDVKD. The CDR3 has 14 residues. The V segment lost 7 bases and the J segment 2 bases; nucleotides outside the gene matches: 3. In nucleotides, the CDR3 is TGTGCCACCAGGGAGACAGGGGGCAACTATGGCTACACCTTC. It translates to CATRETGGNYGYTF.

V usage is TRBV20-1 and J usage is TRBJ2-3; D is possibly TRBD2 (7 bases). Trimming stripped 0 bases from V and 0 bases from J, with 10 bases between. The CDR3 loop spans 15 amino acids. Per the germline V gene, CDR1 is DFQATT and CDR2 is SNEGSKA (reference sequence). In DNA form, the CDR3 reads TGCAGTGCTAGAGATGGGGGGGCCAGCACAGATACGCAGTATTTT. Amino acid sequence: CSARDGGASTDTQYF.

In its sample, this clonotype was seen a few times. The chain employs TRBV6-1 and TRBJ1-4; 12 nucleotides match TRBD1. V lost 7 bases to trimming and J lost 3 bases; unmatched junction nucleotides: 9. The CDR3 length is 17 residues. Germline CDR1 reads MNHNS; CDR2 reads SASEGT. The CDR3 sequence: CASTGTGGGRANEKLFF. Here the CDR3 DNA reads TGTGCCAGCACTGGGACAGGGGGCGGAAGGGCTAATGAAAAACTGTTTTTT.

The chain links TRBV5-1 to TRBJ1-2; D is unclear. V was trimmed by 3 bases and J by 8 bases, leaving 17 bases between them. Germline V gives CDR1 SGHRS, CDR2 YFSETQ. CDR3 length: 14 residues. CDR3 nucleotides: TGCGCCAGCAGCTCCCCGGGCCCTACTCGGGGCTACACCTTC. This sequence encodes CASSSPGPTRGYTF. The variable domain in full, with the rest retrieved from reference TRBV5-1 and TRBJ1-2, is KAGVTQTPRYLIKTRGQQVTLSCSPISGHRSVSWYQQTPGQGLQFLFEYFSETQRNKGNFPGRFSGRQFSNSRSEMNVSTLELGDSALYLCASSSPGPTRGYTFGSGTRLTVV.

This rearrangement joins TRBV6-6 to TRBJ1-5, with 9 nucleotides matching TRBD1. CDR3 length: 16 amino acids. V was pared by 6 bases and J by 1 base, with 7 bases of the junction left unmatched. CDR1 is MNHNY and CDR2 is SVGAGI in the germline V gene (reference sequence). The CDR3 spells CASSYPTGGSNQPQHF. CDR3 nucleotides: TGTGCCAGCAGCTACCCGACAGGGGGGAGCAATCAGCCCCAGCATTTT.

There are a few counts of this clonotype. In nucleotides, the CDR3 is TGTGCCAGCAGCCAAGTCGCGGCTAGTCGGTACAATGAGCAGTTCTTC. This sequence encodes CASSQVAASRYNEQFF. The genes are TRBV3-1 and TRBJ2-1; the D is unclear. The CDR3 has 16 residues. Germline V CDR1 and CDR2: LGHDT, YNNKEL (reference sequence). V was cut by 1 base and J by 4 bases, with 14 bases left in between.

The genes are TRBV15 and TRBJ1-3; no firm D call. Germline loops: CDR1 LNHNV, CDR2 YYDKDF (reference sequence). The length of the CDR3 is 17 residues. The ends were cut back, 2 bases at V and 0 bases at J, with 14 bases in the middle. CDR3 in DNA: TGTGCCACCAGCAGAAGCTCCGTAGGAGGCTCTGGAAACACCATATATTTT. The encoded protein is CATSRSSVGGSGNTIYF.

This chain connects TRBV7-9 to TRBJ2-7; D possibly corresponds to TRBD1 (5 bases). There are 12 residues in the CDR3. The V and J ends lost 3 bases and 6 bases respectively, with 9 bases between them. The germline V gene has CDR1 SEHNR and CDR2 FQNEAQ (reference sequence). The CDR3 DNA is TGTGCCAGCAGCTTGGGGCCCAGCGAGCAGTACTTC. Translating gives CASSLGPSEQYF. Supplemented by reference TRBV7-9 and TRBJ2-7, the full variable domain reads DTGVSQNPRHKITKRGQNVTFRCDPISEHNRLYWYRQTLGQGPEFLTYFQNEAQLEKSRLLSDRFSAERPKGSFSTLEIQRTEQGDSAMYLCASSLGPSEQYFGPGTRLTVT.

V and J are TRBV27 and TRBJ2-5; D might be TRBD1 or TRBD2, each matching 5 bases. With 6 bases removed from V and 7 bases from J, the gap between germline ends came to 9 bases. This CDR3 has 11 amino acids. CDR1 and CDR2 from the germline V gene are MNHEY and SMNVEV (reference sequence). CDR3 in amino acids: CASRLGGTQYF. The DNA for the CDR3 is TGTGCCAGCAGACTTGGGGGGACCCAGTACTTC.